The next 11 T cell receptor beta chains were all read from a single sample in a study of identical twins. TCRdb itself ran the 5' RACE reads through MiXCR, one entry per CDR3 protein. The table shows roughly 750,000 distinct CDR3 sequences, with around 21% occurring only once. These records were also assigned to another study, of T cells expressing NK-cell markers.

Material: PBMCs. The origin of the receptors is a woman between 18 and 30 years old in good health.

This clonotype was picked up a small number of times. V gene TRBV25-1 combines with J gene TRBJ2-1; 8 bases match TRBD2. This CDR3 region has 16 residues. V lost 2 bases to trimming and J lost 2 bases; unmatched junction nucleotides: 5. Germline V lookup: CDR1 MGHDK, CDR2 SYGVNS. CDR3 coding DNA: TGTGCCAGCAGTGAAAAAAGCGGGAGAACCTACAATGAGCAGTTCTTC. This gives the protein CASSEKSGRTYNEQFF.

The V gene is TRBV5-1, the J gene TRBJ1-6; D possibly corresponds to TRBD1 (5 bases). Trimming pared 7 bases from V and 10 bases from J, leaving 21 bases between. This CDR3 has 15 residues. The V gene's germline CDR1 is SGHRS and CDR2 YFSETQ. Here the CDR3 reads CASAEGVGAGSPLHF. CDR3 in DNA: TGCGCCAGCGCAGAAGGGGTCGGGGCAGGGTCACCCCTCCACTTT. Full variable domain (missing parts from reference TRBV5-1 and TRBJ1-6): KAGVTQTPRYLIKTRGQQVTLSCSPISGHRSVSWYQQTPGQGLQFLFEYFSETQRNKGNFPGRFSGRQFSNSRSEMNVSTLELGDSALYLCASAEGVGAGSPLHFGNGTRLTVT.

This clonotype came up a few times. The chain has TRBV6-2 or TRBV6-3 and TRBJ2-1; possibly TRBD1 for D (5 bases). V lost 6 bases to trimming and J lost 0 bases, with 9 bases between them. The CDR3 totals 14 residues. The germline CDR1 and CDR2 sequences are MNHEY and SVGEGT. CDR3 residues: CASRQDSSYNEQFF. The CDR3 region has the DNA TGTGCCAGCAGGCAAGACAGCTCCTACAATGAGCAGTTCTTC.

This clonotype was seen a handful of times. The chain has TRBV20-1 and TRBJ1-1; no definite D call. V was pared by 8 bases and J by 5 bases, with 12 bases between. Germline V gives CDR1 DFQATT, CDR2 SNEGSKA (reference sequence). The length of the CDR3 is 11 residues. The CDR3 bases are TGCAGTTCCCGGCGGCAAACTGAAGCTTTCTTT. This gives the protein CSSRRQTEAFF.

This chain joins TRBV10-3 and TRBJ2-3; 13 nucleotides match TRBD2. The CDR3 extends over 15 amino acids. The germline V gene has CDR1 ENHRY and CDR2 SYGVKD. V trimming: 4 bases; J trimming: 6 bases; junction bases outside the gene matches: 4. CDR3 region: CAISGTSGGLDTQYF. The CDR3 nucleotides read TGTGCCATCAGTGGGACTAGCGGGGGCCTGGATACGCAGTATTTT.

Many counts were recorded for this clonotype. This rearrangement joins TRBV10-1 to TRBJ2-1, with 10 bases lining up with TRBD2. The J segment lost 15 bases and the V segment lost 3 bases, leaving 5 bases of the junction unmatched. This CDR3 has 12 amino acids. The V gene's germline CDR1 is WNHNN and CDR2 SYGVQD (reference sequence). The CDR3 loop is CASSDYGTSVFF. CDR3 in DNA: TGCGCCAGCAGTGATTATGGGACTAGCGTGTTCTTC.

The V call is TRBV20-1, the J call TRBJ2-5; weak D call: TRBD1 (5 bases). The CDR3 runs 13 residues. CDR1 is DFQATT, CDR2 SNEGSKA, per germline (reference sequence). The V end was cut by 3 bases, the J end by 4 bases, with 12 bases between. The CDR3 reads CSASDQGGETQYF. The CDR3 DNA is TGCAGTGCTAGTGACCAGGGCGGAGAGACCCAGTACTTC.

The V call is TRBV12-3 or TRBV12-4, the J call TRBJ2-3; 15 bases are shared with TRBD2. Trimming at V came to 5 bases and at J to 1 base, leaving 4 bases not matched to a gene. The CDR3 length is 17 residues. The CDR3 sequence: CASSARTSGGGTDTQYF. The CDR3 DNA reads TGTGCCAGCAGTGCCCGGACTAGCGGGGGGGGCACAGATACGCAGTATTTT.

The J gene is TRBJ2-1, the V gene TRBV6-1; 7 bases map to TRBD1. Germline trimming cut 5 bases from V and 8 bases from J; bases unmatched to any gene: 18. The CDR3 runs 17 residues. Germline CDR1 and CDR2: MNHNS and SASEGT. As DNA, the CDR3 is TGTGCCAGCAGTAAGTTTACAGGGGTCTCCTCTTTTGATGAGCAGTTCTTC. It translates to CASSKFTGVSSFDEQFF.

The sample holds many counts of this clonotype. The rearrangement links TRBV29-1 to TRBJ1-2, with no clear D. In germline, CDR1 is SQVTM, CDR2 ANQGSEA. Trimming left V 4 bases short and J 8 bases short, with 11 bases between. The CDR3 extends over 11 amino acids. The chain's CDR3 is CSVGAGEGYTF. CDR3 DNA: TGCAGCGTTGGGGCAGGAGAAGGCTACACCTTC.

J is TRBJ2-1 and V is TRBV5-1, with TRBD1 matching 7 bases. CDR1 is SGHRS, CDR2 YFSETQ, per germline. V shed 5 bases and J 2 bases; nucleotides not matched to a gene: 4. This CDR3 region has 14 residues. The CDR3 DNA reads as TGCGCCAGCAGTAGGGACAGCCCCTACAATGAGCAGTTCTTC. It codes for CASSRDSPYNEQFF.